This entry lists 28 T cell receptor beta chains sequenced from one sample in a study of T cell repertoires and Cas9 in healthy adults. Using immunoSEQ multiplex PCR, the repertoire was profiled, and TCRdb retains in-frame clones only, with some absent. The sample shows some 20,000 clones, about 89% of them seen only once. The sample was CD4+ effector T cells (CD127+, CD25-, CD137-, CD154-) from PBMCs; culture status not recorded. The source of these receptors is a human donor in good health.

The genes are TRBV19 and TRBJ1-5; the D gene is possibly TRBD1 (5 bases). Germline CDR1 LNHDA, CDR2 SQIVND (reference sequence). Deletions cut 5 bases from V and 6 bases from J, with 8 bases between. CDR3 length: 12 residues. CDR3 bases: TGTGCCAGTAGTCAGGGATCTCAGCCCCAGCATTTT. This translates into CASSQGSQPQHF. The full variable domain, completed using reference TRBV19 and TRBJ1-5, is DGGITQSPKYLFRKEGQNVTLSCEQNLNHDAMYWYRQDPGQGLRLIYYSQIVNDFQKGDIAEGYSVSREKKESFPLTVTSAQKNPTAFYLCASSQGSQPQHFGDGTRLSIL.

This chain uses TRBV5-1 with TRBJ2-1; 7 bases map to TRBD1. CDR1 is SGHRS and CDR2 is YFSETQ in the germline V gene. The J segment lost 5 bases and the V segment lost 4 bases, leaving 9 bases of the junction unmatched. The CDR3 runs 15 residues. The CDR3 nucleotides read TGCGCCAGCAGCGGCGCCACAGGGGACCACAATGAGCAGTTCTTC. Translation gives CASSGATGDHNEQFF.

A single count supports this clone. The V call is TRBV7-9, the J call TRBJ1-1; no definite D call. There are 11 residues in the CDR3. CDR1 and CDR2 from the germline V gene are SEHNR and FQNEAQ (reference sequence). V lost 5 bases and J lost 5, with 6 bases in between. The CDR3: CASSMMTEAFF. In DNA, the CDR3 is TGTGCCAGCAGCATGATGACTGAAGCTTTCTTT.

The chain carries TRBV11-2 and TRBJ2-7, with a possible D match to TRBD2 (6 bases). The CDR3 is 17 residues long. V was clipped by 5 bases and J by 0 bases, with 20 bases between them. Germline CDR1 SGHAT, CDR2 FQNNGV. Here the CDR3 reads CASSRAGRRASSYEQYF. The CDR3 bases are TGTGCCAGCAGCCGGGCGGGGCGGCGGGCCAGCTCCTACGAGCAGTACTTC.

J is TRBJ2-5 and V is TRBV7-3; D is unclear. The J call may not be correct, given that the DNA end is closer to TRBJ2-7. The V gene's germline CDR1 is SGHTA and CDR2 FQGTGA. The CDR3 has 13 residues. CDR3 residues: CASSPQAPYEQYF. The CDR3, as DNA: TGTGCCAGCAGCCCACAAGCCCCCTACGAGCAGTACTTC.

The genes are TRBV5-1 and TRBJ1-1; D might be TRBD1 (5 bases). V lost 0 bases and J 11 bases, leaving 11 bases between the germline ends. The CDR3 loop spans 12 amino acids. Germline CDR1 and CDR2: SGHRS and YFSETQ. The CDR3 DNA reads TGCGCCAGCAGCTTGGAGGAGGGACGGGCTTTCTTT. Translated: CASSLEEGRAFF.

The V and J genes are TRBV4-1 and TRBJ1-2, with D uncertain. Trimming stripped 8 bases from V and 8 bases from J, with 12 bases between. This CDR3 is built from 11 residues. The germline gives CDR1 MGHRA, CDR2 YSYEKL. The CDR3 sequence is CASFGREGYTF. CDR3 in DNA: TGCGCCAGCTTCGGAAGGGAGGGCTACACCTTC.

The gene calls are TRBV28 and TRBJ2-5; a possible D gene is TRBD2 (5 bases). The CDR3 loop spans 12 amino acids. The germline V gene encodes CDR1 MDHEN and CDR2 SYDVKM. Deletions cut 8 bases from V and 3 bases from J, with 10 bases between. This CDR3 is CASLAGKETQYF. The CDR3 DNA sequence: TGTGCCAGCCTTGCCGGGAAAGAGACCCAGTACTTC.

The rearrangement uses TRBV18 and TRBJ1-2; D is ambiguous. This CDR3 is built from 13 residues. Germline lookup yields CDR1 KGHSH and CDR2 LQKENI. The V and J ends lost 5 bases and 4 bases respectively, with 11 bases between them. The chain's CDR3 is CASSGGAGYGYTF. Here the CDR3 DNA reads TGTGCCAGCTCAGGCGGCGCCGGCTATGGCTACACCTTC. Combining the CDR3 with reference TRBV18 and TRBJ1-2 gives the whole variable domain NAGVMQNPRHLVRRRGQEARLRCSPMKGHSHVYWYRQLPEEGLKFMVYLQKENIIDESGMPKERFSAEFPKEGPSILRIQQVVRGDSAAYFCASSGGAGYGYTFGSGTRLTVV.

The chain links TRBV5-4 to TRBJ2-5; 16 bases are a match to TRBD2. The CDR3 is 17 amino acids. Germline V gene lookup returns CDR1 SGHNT and CDR2 YYREEE (reference sequence). J was trimmed by 5 bases and V by 5 bases; bases with no gene match: 9. The CDR3 region has the DNA TGTGCCAGCAGTTCCGGGACTAGCGGGGGGGCCGGGGAGACCCAGTACTTC. Amino acids: CASSSGTSGGAGETQYF.

The chain recombines TRBV28 with TRBJ2-1; D possibly matches TRBD1 or TRBD2 (5 bases each). The CDR3 runs to 15 residues. CDR1 and CDR2 from the germline V gene are MDHEN and SYDVKM. Deletions cut 6 bases from V and 9 bases from J, with 21 bases between. This CDR3 reads CASSLRDGYVGEQFF. The DNA of the CDR3 is TGTGCCAGCAGCCTAAGGGACGGATATGTCGGTGAGCAGTTCTTC.

This chain uses TRBV7-2 with TRBJ1-1; D is unresolved. Trimming removed 5 bases at V and 0 bases at J, with 7 bases between. CDR3 length: 13 amino acids. The germline CDR1 and CDR2 sequences are SGHTA and FQGNSA. The CDR3 DNA reads as TGTGCCAGCAGCCCCTATCTGAACACTGAAGCTTTCTTT. Translating it yields CASSPYLNTEAFF.

V and J are TRBV7-3 and TRBJ2-1, with TRBD2 matching 8 bases. This CDR3 contains 13 residues. Germline V gene sequence: CDR1 SGHTA, CDR2 FQGTGA. The V gene end was trimmed by 8 bases and the J gene end by 7 bases; junction bases not matched to a gene: 7. The CDR3 nucleotides are TGTGCCAGCGGGAAGCGGGAGACAAATGAGCAGTTCTTC. Protein: CASGKRETNEQFF.

The chain recombines TRBV4-2 with TRBJ2-5; D is possibly TRBD2 (5 bases). V was cut by 0 bases and J by 0 bases, with 8 bases left in between. Looked up from germline, CDR1 is LGHNA and CDR2 is YNFKEQ. The length of the CDR3 is 15 residues. CDR3 region: CASSQDLANQETQYF. CDR3 sequence (DNA): TGTGCCAGCAGCCAAGATTTAGCGAACCAAGAGACCCAGTACTTC.

The V and J genes are TRBV9 and TRBJ1-5; the D gene is possibly TRBD1 (6 bases). Trimming stripped 1 base from V and 7 bases from J, with 12 bases between. The germline gives CDR1 SGDLS, CDR2 YYNGEE. This CDR3 comprises 14 residues. DNA of the CDR3: TGTGCCAGCAGCGTAACAGGGAAAGGACAGCCCCAGCATTTT. Protein: CASSVTGKGQPQHF. Filled out from reference TRBV9 and TRBJ1-5, the complete variable domain reads DSGVTQTPKHLITATGQRVTLRCSPRSGDLSVYWYQQSLDQGLQFLIQYYNGEERAKGNILERFSAQQFPDLHSELNLSSLELGDSALYFCASSVTGKGQPQHFGDGTRLSIL.

This clone showed up just once. The rearrangement joins TRBV6-1 to TRBJ2-1, with D maybe TRBD2 (6 bases). V was shortened by 6 bases and J by 6 bases, with 15 bases between the two germline ends. Germline V gene sequence: CDR1 MNHNS, CDR2 SASEGT. This CDR3 has 14 amino acids. The CDR3 loop is CASRGLVTANEQFF. In DNA form, the CDR3 reads TGTGCCAGCAGGGGACTGGTGACCGCCAATGAGCAGTTCTTC.

V usage is TRBV5-1 and J usage is TRBJ1-2, with a tentative D call TRBD1 (6 bases). Germline lookup yields CDR1 SGHRS and CDR2 YFSETQ. Trimming took 5 bases from V and 4 from J, leaving 15 bases between them. The CDR3 consists of 14 residues. CDR3 nucleotides: TGCGCCAGCAGTCCAAAGGGGGGCACCTATGGCTACACCTTC. Protein: CASSPKGGTYGYTF.

J is TRBJ1-1 and V is TRBV6-5; D remains unclear. Germline CDR1 and CDR2: MNHEY and SVGAGI. The CDR3 loop spans 11 amino acids. Trimming pared 4 bases from V and 1 base from J, leaving 1 base between. As DNA, the CDR3 is TGTGCCAGCAGTTGGAACACTGAAGCTTTCTTT. Translated, it gives CASSWNTEAFF.

This chain connects TRBV28 to TRBJ2-5; no firm D call. The end of the DNA fits TRBJ2-7 better, so the J call may be wrong. This CDR3 is 12 amino acids long. Germline loops: CDR1 MDHEN, CDR2 SYDVKM. CDR3 sequence reads: CATSQVQNEQYF. Written as DNA, the CDR3 is TGTGCCACCTCCCAAGTGCAAAACGAGCAGTACTTC.

The chain combines TRBV28 with TRBJ2-7; 10 positions agree with TRBD1. The CDR3 loop spans 15 amino acids. With 2 bases clipped from V and 2 bases from J, the junction kept 3 bases outside the gene matches. The V gene's germline CDR1 is MDHEN and CDR2 SYDVKM. CDR3 protein: CASSLVGTGAYEQYF. CDR3 sequence (DNA): TGTGCCAGCAGTTTAGTGGGGACAGGGGCCTACGAGCAGTACTTC.

The rearrangement joins TRBV6-5 to TRBJ1-1, with unresolved D. The V and J ends lost 4 bases and 8 bases respectively, with 14 bases between them. Germline CDR1 reads MNHEY; CDR2 reads SVGAGI. This CDR3 has 13 residues. The CDR3, as DNA: TGTGCCAGCAGTTTGTCGGGGTCAAGGGAAGCTTTCTTT. It translates to CASSLSGSREAFF.

The DNA of the CDR3 is TGTGCCAGCAGCTCCCCAGACGGGACCTACGAGCAGTACTTC. Its translation: CASSSPDGTYEQYF. The V gene is TRBV5-6, the J gene TRBJ2-7; TRBD2 might be the D (5 bases). CDR3 length: 14 amino acids. V was shortened by 3 bases and J by 2 bases, with 12 bases between the two germline ends. Germline assignment: CDR1 SGHDT and CDR2 YYEEEE.

This chain connects TRBV5-5 to TRBJ2-5; 10 bases agree with TRBD2. The J call may be wrong; the DNA end is better matched by TRBJ2-7. The length of the CDR3 is 15 residues. Germline assignment: CDR1 SGHKS and CDR2 YYEKEE (reference sequence). The CDR3 spells CASSSGTSATYEQYF. The CDR3 nucleotides are TGTGCCAGCAGCTCAGGGACTAGCGCTACCTACGAGCAGTACTTC.

This rearrangement joins TRBV4-1 to TRBJ2-4; tentatively, D is TRBD1 (6 bases). Germline-derived CDR1 and CDR2 are MGHRA and YSYEKL. The CDR3 consists of 13 residues. V was clipped by 1 base and J by 11 bases, with 12 bases between them. In nucleotides, the CDR3 is TGCGCCAGCAGCCAAGGGGTAACAGGGCTTCAGTACTTC. Amino acid sequence: CASSQGVTGLQYF.

This clone was counted a few times. The V gene is TRBV6-1, the J gene TRBJ2-1, with 13 positions matching TRBD2. With V trimmed by 0 bases and J by 6 bases, 2 bases remained unmatched. The CDR3 contains 16 residues. Germline V gene lookup returns CDR1 MNHNS and CDR2 SASEGT. The CDR3 here is CASSEAGLAGFNEQFF. The CDR3, as DNA: TGTGCCAGCAGTGAAGCGGGACTAGCGGGATTCAATGAGCAGTTCTTC.

This sequence joins TRBV7-9 and TRBJ1-1, with unresolved D. CDR3 length equals 13 residues. Germline values: CDR1 SEHNR, CDR2 FQNEAQ (reference sequence). Trimming took 3 bases from V and 3 from J, leaving 8 bases between them. As DNA, the CDR3 is TGTGCCAGCAGCTTTTCGGAACACACTGAAGCTTTCTTT. As protein: CASSFSEHTEAFF.

J is TRBJ2-5 and V is TRBV5-4; 7 bases agree with TRBD1. CDR3 length: 14 amino acids. Unmatched junction bases numbered 6, after V lost 5 bases and J lost 2 bases. Germline CDR1 reads SGHNT; CDR2 reads YYREEE (reference sequence). DNA for the CDR3: TGTGCCAGCAGTCCCGGGACAGTGCAAGAGACCCAGTACTTC. Protein: CASSPGTVQETQYF.

The CDR3 sequence: CASSSPATYEQYF. DNA of the CDR3: TGTGCCAGCAGTTCGCCGGCGACCTACGAGCAGTACTTC. This sequence joins TRBV6-5 and TRBJ2-7; D unresolved. V lost 4 bases and J 2 bases, leaving 9 bases between the germline ends. The CDR3 runs 13 residues. Germline-derived CDR1 and CDR2 are MNHEY and SVGAGI.